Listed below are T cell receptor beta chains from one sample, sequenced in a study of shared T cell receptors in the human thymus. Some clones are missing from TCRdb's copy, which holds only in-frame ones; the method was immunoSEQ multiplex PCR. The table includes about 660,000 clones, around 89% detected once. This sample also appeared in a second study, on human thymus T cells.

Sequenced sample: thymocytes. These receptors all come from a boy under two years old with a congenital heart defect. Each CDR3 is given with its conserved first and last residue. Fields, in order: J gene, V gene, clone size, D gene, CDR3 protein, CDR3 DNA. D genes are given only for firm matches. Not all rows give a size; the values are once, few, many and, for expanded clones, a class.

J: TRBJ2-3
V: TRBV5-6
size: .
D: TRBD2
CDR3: CASSLAAGGITDTQYF
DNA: TGTGCCAGCAGCTTGGCCGCGGGAGGGATCACAGATACGCAGTATTTT

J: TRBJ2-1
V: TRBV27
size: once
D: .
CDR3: CASSLEGRGLYNEQFF
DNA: TGTGCCAGCAGTTTAGAGGGAAGGGGACTCTACAATGAGCAGTTCTTC

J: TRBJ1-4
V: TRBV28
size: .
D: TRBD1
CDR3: CASTLLGQGEATNEKLFF
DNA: TGTGCCAGCACCCTCCTCGGACAGGGTGAGGCAACTAATGAAAAACTGTTTTTT

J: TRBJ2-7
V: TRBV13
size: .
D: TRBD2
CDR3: CASSFNNGGAHEQYF
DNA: TGTGCCAGCAGCTTCAACAACGGGGGGGCCCACGAGCAGTACTTC

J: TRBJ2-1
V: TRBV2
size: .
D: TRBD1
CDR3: CASSDQTEGQGMIYEQFF
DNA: TGTGCCAGCAGTGACCAGACGGAGGGACAGGGAATGATCTATGAGCAGTTCTTC

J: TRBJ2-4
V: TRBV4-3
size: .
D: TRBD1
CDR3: CASSQMNRGSKNIQYF
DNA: TGCGCCAGCAGCCAAATGAACAGGGGTTCCAAAAACATTCAGTACTTC

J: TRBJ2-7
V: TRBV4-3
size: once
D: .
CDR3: CASSQALIHPYEQYF
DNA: TGCGCCAGCAGCCAAGCGCTTATCCACCCCTACGAGCAGTACTTC

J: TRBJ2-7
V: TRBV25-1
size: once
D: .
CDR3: CASSERRGGGIKAEQYF
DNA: TGTGCCAGCAGTGAACGGCGGGGCGGGGGCATAAAAGCCGAGCAGTACTTC

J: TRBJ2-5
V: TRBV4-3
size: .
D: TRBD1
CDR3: CASSQDENRGRETQYF
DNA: TGCGCCAGCAGCCAAGATGAGAACAGGGGGCGAGAGACCCAGTACTTC

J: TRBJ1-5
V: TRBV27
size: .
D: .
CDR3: CASKRTGYGQPQHF
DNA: TGTGCCAGCAAACGAACAGGGTACGGTCAGCCCCAGCATTTT

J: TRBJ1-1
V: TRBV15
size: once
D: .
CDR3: CATSRDHGSNTEAFF
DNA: TGTGCCACCAGCAGAGATCACGGGTCGAACACTGAAGCTTTCTTT

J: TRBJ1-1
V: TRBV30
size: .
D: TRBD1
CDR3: CAWSVGGQSNTEAFF
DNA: TGTGCCTGGAGTGTAGGGGGACAGTCGAACACTGAAGCTTTCTTT

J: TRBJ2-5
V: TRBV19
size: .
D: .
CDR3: CASSILGELQTQYF
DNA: TGTGCCAGTAGTATACTAGGGGAATTGCAGACCCAGTACTTC

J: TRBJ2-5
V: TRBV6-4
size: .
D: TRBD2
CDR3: CASTPGLAGIQETQYF
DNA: TGTGCCAGCACCCCCGGACTAGCGGGAATCCAAGAGACCCAGTACTTC

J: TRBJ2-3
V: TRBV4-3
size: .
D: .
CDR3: CASSQDLIALSTDTQYF
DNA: TGCGCCAGCAGCCAAGATTTAATAGCCCTCTCCACAGATACGCAGTATTTT

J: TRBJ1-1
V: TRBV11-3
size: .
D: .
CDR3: CASSLRANTEAFF
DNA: TGTGCCAGCAGCTTAAGAGCGAACACTGAAGCTTTCTTT

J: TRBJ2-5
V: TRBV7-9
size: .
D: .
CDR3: CASSGNREQETQYF
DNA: TGTGCCAGCAGCGGAAACAGGGAACAAGAGACCCAGTACTTC